This paragraph covers one T cell receptor beta chain sequence. Its antigen is currently unknown. These data come from a study of T cells after yellow fever vaccination. For the study at large: SMART-Seq v4 Ultra Low Input prepared the low-cell-number fractions. Study findings and constraints: By day 5 rather than day 15, the secondary response had peaked, though it was weaker. In post-booster samples, most primary-vaccination clones reappeared (just under 98% CD4, over 70% CD8).

Template-switching 5'RACE yielded the TCR cDNA; a universal primer site and UMIs were added in the process. TCRdb reanalysed the 5' RACE reads using MiXCR and keeps one entry per CDR3 protein. The sample has 100,000 to 150,000 distinct CDR3 sequences, 13% to 15% seen once; the top ten hold roughly two fifths. The CDR3 totals 15 residues. CDR1 LGHNA and CDR2 YSLEER come from the germline V gene. Deletions cut 1 base from V and 0 bases from J, with 10 bases between. The sequence came from a man between 18 and 35 years old who received the YFV17D yellow fever vaccine. Sequenced here: CD8+ T cells sorted from PBMCs, sampled 5 days after the yellow fever booster vaccination. V usage is TRBV4-3 and J usage is TRBJ2-7; TRBD1 is a possible D gene (6 bases). The CDR3 region has the DNA TGCGCCAGCAGCCAAGGGACGGACAGCTCCTACGAGCAGTACTTC. Its protein product is CASSQGTDSSYEQYF.